Shown below are 29 T cell receptor beta chains from a single sample sequenced in a study of neurological immune-mediated disorders. TCRdb passed the 5' RACE reads through MiXCR, listing each CDR3 protein once. The profile shows tens of thousands of distinct CDR3 sequences, about 9.3% of them singletons. The sample was PBMCs. These receptors came from a man in his forties in good health.

The sample holds many counts of this clonotype. V gene TRBV21-1 combines with J gene TRBJ2-2. TRBV21-1 is noted as a pseudogene. The CDR3 loop spans 16 amino acids. This chain's CDR3 is CASSSLRVGVAGELFF. The CDR3 coding sequence is TGTGCCAGCAGCAGCCTAAGGGTTGGGGTGGCCGGGGAGCTGTTTTTT.

This clonotype was observed a few times. The chain has TRBV29-1 and TRBJ2-5; 9 bases line up with TRBD2. Germline values: CDR1 SQVTM, CDR2 ANQGSEA. With V trimmed by 2 bases and J by 2 bases, 6 bases remained unmatched. This CDR3 spans 15 amino acids. Here the CDR3 reads CSVELAGILQETQYF. CDR3 nucleotides: TGCAGCGTTGAACTAGCGGGGATCCTTCAAGAGACCCAGTACTTC.

Ten or more counts support this clonotype. The gene calls are TRBV7-9 and TRBJ2-7; D possibly corresponds to TRBD1 (6 bases). Trimming pared 5 bases from V and 0 bases from J, leaving 11 bases between. The CDR3 has 14 amino acids. The V gene's germline CDR1 is SEHNR and CDR2 FQNEAQ (reference sequence). CDR3 nucleotide sequence: TGTGCCAGCAGCCCCGGACAGATCTCCTACGAGCAGTACTTC. Protein product: CASSPGQISYEQYF.

This clonotype was seen at least ten times. The chain has TRBV28 and TRBJ2-5; D not certain. The CDR3 covers 13 residues. Germline V lookup: CDR1 MDHEN, CDR2 SYDVKM. Between the trimmed V and J ends, which lost 1 base and 7 bases, there was a span of 10 bases. The CDR3 DNA is TGTGCCAGCAGTTTATCCCCGTCCTCGACCCAGTACTTC. Translated, it gives CASSLSPSSTQYF.

The chain uses TRBV7-9 and TRBJ2-5; 7 bases map to TRBD2. V shed 1 base and J 6 bases; nucleotides not matched to a gene: 5. The CDR3 loop spans 14 amino acids. The germline V gene encodes CDR1 SEHNR and CDR2 FQNEAQ (reference sequence). This chain's CDR3 is CASSLVGGTKTQYF. CDR3 sequence (DNA): TGTGCCAGCAGCTTAGTGGGGGGGACGAAGACCCAGTACTTC.

The sample holds many counts of this clonotype. This sequence joins TRBV20-1 and TRBJ1-1, with D perhaps matching TRBD1 (5 bases). The CDR3 contains 18 residues. The V end lost 4 bases, the J end lost 0 bases, and 24 bases lay between the germline ends. The germline V gene encodes CDR1 DFQATT and CDR2 SNEGSKA (reference sequence). The DNA of the CDR3 is TGCAGTGCTAATCCTAGGTCGGGGCGCGGGTTCGTGAACACTGAAGCTTTCTTT. Translating gives CSANPRSGRGFVNTEAFF.

This clonotype was counted many times. The genes are TRBV29-1 and TRBJ1-3, with 7 bases identical to TRBD1. The CDR3 loop spans 16 amino acids. From germline, CDR1 is SQVTM and CDR2 ANQGSEA. The V segment lost 1 base and the J segment 0 bases; nucleotides outside the gene matches: 6. The CDR3 nucleotides are TGCAGCGTTGAAGCTTGGGGGGACAGCTCTGGAAACACCATATATTTT. This translates into CSVEAWGDSSGNTIYF.

The chain joins TRBV9 to TRBJ2-3; D gene uncertain. This CDR3 comprises 15 residues. Germline CDR1 reads SGDLS; CDR2 reads YYNGEE. The germline V and J ends were trimmed by 0 bases and 1 base, with 9 bases remaining between them. CDR3 DNA: TGTGCCAGCAGCGTAGCTCTAGGAGGCACAGATACGCAGTATTTT. Its translation is CASSVALGGTDTQYF.

This clonotype was recorded at least ten times. V is TRBV10-3 and J is TRBJ1-5; no clear D. This CDR3 has 15 residues. V was trimmed by 3 bases and J by 4 bases, leaving 13 bases between them. CDR1 and CDR2 (germline): ENHRY, SYGVKD. CDR3 DNA: TGTGCCATCAGTGAAACCCCTCTAAATAATCAGCCCCAGCATTTT. Amino acid sequence: CAISETPLNNQPQHF.

This clonotype was picked up many times. The chain has TRBV15 and TRBJ2-7; 8 positions agree with TRBD1. J lost 7 bases, V lost 4 bases, and 12 bases had no gene match. CDR1 is LNHNV, CDR2 YYDKDF, per germline (reference sequence). This CDR3 comprises 15 residues. The DNA for the CDR3 is TGTGCCACCAGCAAAATGGACAGGGTCCAAGGGGAGCAGTACTTC. This gives the protein CATSKMDRVQGEQYF.

This clonotype was seen at least ten times. The CDR3 is CASTATGQGSYEQFF. CDR3 coding DNA: TGTGCCAGCACCGCCACGGGACAGGGTAGTTATGAGCAGTTCTTC. The chain couples TRBV5-6 to TRBJ2-1, with TRBD1 identical over 9 bases. CDR1 and CDR2 (germline): SGHDT, YYEEEE. CDR3 length: 15 residues. Trimming at V came to 6 bases and at J to 8 bases, leaving 12 bases not matched to a gene.

In this sample, this clonotype turned up many times. The V call is TRBV29-1, the J call TRBJ2-5, with 7 bases fitting TRBD2. The germline CDR1 and CDR2 sequences are SQVTM and ANQGSEA. V lost 5 bases, J lost 4 bases, and 10 bases stayed unmatched. The CDR3 runs to 14 residues. In nucleotides, the CDR3 is TGCAGCGTTCCGGGACCGCCGGGAGGAGAGACCCAGTACTTC. It is translated as CSVPGPPGGETQYF.

In its sample, this clonotype was seen many times. The chain recombines TRBV10-3 with TRBJ2-7; a possible D gene is TRBD2 (6 bases). Germline V CDR1 and CDR2: ENHRY, SYGVKD. CDR3 length: 14 residues. Trimming removed 0 bases from V and 3 bases from J, with 9 bases in between. The CDR3 coding sequence is TGTGCCATCAGTGAGTCTAGCGGAAACTACGAGCAGTACTTC. Its protein product is CAISESSGNYEQYF.

This clonotype appeared many times. This chain connects TRBV20-1 to TRBJ2-1; 11 bases are a match to TRBD2. Per germline, CDR1 DFQATT and CDR2 SNEGSKA (reference sequence). The junction had 7 bases not matched to a gene; V was cut back by 6 bases and J by 0 bases. The CDR3 has 16 residues. Here the CDR3 DNA reads TGCAGTGCGAGGACTAGCGGGCGGAGCTCCTACAATGAGCAGTTCTTC. Encoded protein: CSARTSGRSSYNEQFF.

This clonotype was recorded at least ten times. V and J are TRBV29-1 and TRBJ2-3; 7 bases align to TRBD2. In germline, CDR1 is SQVTM, CDR2 ANQGSEA. There are 15 residues in the CDR3. The ends lost 2 bases at V and 2 bases at J; junction bases unmatched: 7. The DNA for the CDR3 is TGCAGCGTTGAATCGCTAGCGGCCCCCACAGATACGCAGTATTTT. Translating it yields CSVESLAAPTDTQYF.

This clonotype showed up many times. This sequence joins TRBV9 and TRBJ2-1, with 7 positions matching TRBD2. CDR3 length: 16 amino acids. With V trimmed by 0 bases and J by 1 base, 4 bases remained unmatched. In germline, CDR1 is SGDLS, CDR2 YYNGEE. The CDR3 bases are TGTGCCAGCAGCGTAGAACCAGCGGGATCCTACAATGAGCAGTTCTTC. It is translated as CASSVEPAGSYNEQFF.

This clonotype was detected many times. This chain joins TRBV28 and TRBJ2-5, with D perhaps given as TRBD1 or TRBD2 (5 bases each). Trimming pared 4 bases from V and 0 bases from J, leaving 9 bases between. In germline, CDR1 is MDHEN, CDR2 SYDVKM. CDR3 size: 14 residues. CDR3 DNA sequence: TGTGCCAGCAGTTCGAGGGGATACCAAGAGACCCAGTACTTC. Amino acid sequence: CASSSRGYQETQYF.

This clonotype was observed at least ten times. V usage is TRBV28 and J usage is TRBJ2-7; possibly TRBD1 for D (7 bases). V was clipped by 7 bases and J by 2 bases, with 15 bases between them. From germline, CDR1 is MDHEN and CDR2 SYDVKM. This CDR3 is 14 amino acids long. The CDR3 loop is CASTQGGTAYEQYF. CDR3 bases: TGTGCCAGCACCCAAGGCGGGACAGCCTACGAGCAGTACTTC.

This clonotype was picked up many times. The V call is TRBV11-2, the J call TRBJ2-1; D is uncertain. Germline V CDR1 and CDR2: SGHAT, FQNNGV. The CDR3 is 16 amino acids. V was pared by 1 base and J by 4 bases, with 14 bases between. CDR3 region: CASSLATLGSYNEQFF. The DNA for the CDR3 is TGTGCCAGCAGCTTAGCGACCTTGGGATCTTACAATGAGCAGTTCTTC.

A note on this clonotype: A much bigger clone sits one base away, suggesting this may be a read error. In nucleotides, the CDR3 is TGTGTCAGCAGCCCAAATGTCGAGCGGGGCTACGAGCAGTACTTC. As protein: CVSSPNVERGYEQYF. The rearrangement joins TRBV7-9 to TRBJ2-7, with 7 bases that match TRBD2. CDR1 SEHNR and CDR2 FQNEAQ come from the germline V gene (reference sequence). The CDR3 is 15 amino acids.

In regard to this clonotype: This may be a read error: a much more frequent sequence differs by one nucleotide. The missing conserved phenylalanine or tryptophan at the end of this CDR3 makes a read error likely. V gene TRBV5-1 combines with J gene TRBJ2-5; no firm D call. Per germline, CDR1 SGHRS and CDR2 YFSETQ. V gave up 0 bases and J gave up 5 bases, with 2 bases separating them. This CDR3 contains 11 residues. The CDR3 loop is CASSLVETQYC. In DNA form, the CDR3 reads TGCGCCAGCAGCTTGGTGGAGACCCAGTACTGC.

The chain uses TRBV15 and TRBJ2-1, with D perhaps TRBD2 (6 bases). CDR1 LNHNV and CDR2 YYDKDF come from the germline V gene (reference sequence). Trimming removed 0 bases from V and 6 bases from J, with 12 bases in between. The CDR3 contains 15 residues. The CDR3 DNA follows: TGTGCCACCAGCAGAGAACTAGCCTCGTCCAATGAGCAGTTCTTC. This gives the protein CATSRELASSNEQFF.

This clonotype was counted many times. This chain connects TRBV2 to TRBJ1-2; unclear D gene. V gave up 2 bases and J gave up 2 bases, with 9 bases separating them. Germline V lookup: CDR1 SNHLY, CDR2 FYNNEI. There are 14 residues in the CDR3. CDR3 DNA sequence: TGTGCCAGCAGTGAACGAAGCGAGAACTATGGCTACACCTTC. This encodes CASSERSENYGYTF.

Comment on this clonotype: A read error may explain this, as a much larger clone is one base away. The genes are TRBV12-3 or TRBV12-4 and TRBJ2-3, with a tentative D call TRBD2 (5 bases). This CDR3 has 14 residues. The V end was cut by 3 bases, the J end by 5 bases, with 12 bases between. CDR3 in amino acids: CASSFHGELDTQYF. CDR3 DNA: TGTGCCAGCAGTTTCCACGGGGAGTTAGATACGCAGTATTTT.

This clonotype was seen at least ten times. The V and J genes are TRBV14 and TRBJ2-7; 7 positions agree with TRBD1. After removal of 2 bases from V and 3 bases from J, the junction contained 13 bases not matched to a gene. CDR1 SGHDN and CDR2 FVKESK come from the germline V gene. CDR3 length: 17 residues. Here the CDR3 reads CASSQLRQGLIFYEQYF. The CDR3 DNA sequence: TGTGCCAGCAGCCAACTAAGACAGGGCCTTATATTCTACGAGCAGTACTTC. Full variable domain (rest looked up from reference TRBV14 and TRBJ2-7): EAGVTQFPSHSVIEKGQTVTLRCDPISGHDNLYWYRRVMGKEIKFLLHFVKESKQDESGMPNNRFLAERTGGTYSTLKVQPAELEDSGVYFCASSQLRQGLIFYEQYFGPGTRLTVT.

This clonotype was observed at least ten times. The chain links TRBV7-2 to TRBJ2-3; TRBD2 matches at 7 bases. Germline lookup yields CDR1 SGHTA and CDR2 FQGNSA. Trimming cost V 7 bases and J 2 bases; bases outside gene matches: 6. The CDR3 is 14 amino acids. CDR3 amino acids: CASKAGVNTDTQYF. For the CDR3, the DNA is TGTGCCAGCAAGGCGGGGGTGAACACAGATACGCAGTATTTT.

This clonotype was counted only a few times. The gene calls are TRBV18 and TRBJ2-7, with TRBD1 matching 10 bases. Trimming cost V 0 bases and J 2 bases; bases outside gene matches: 4. This CDR3 has 16 amino acids. CDR1 and CDR2 from the germline V gene are KGHSH and LQKENI. CDR3 in amino acids: CASSPPRDRGAYEQYF. Written as DNA, the CDR3 is TGTGCCAGCTCACCACCGAGGGACAGGGGTGCCTACGAGCAGTACTTC.

This clonotype showed up just a few times. This sequence joins TRBV29-1 and TRBJ1-2; D ambiguous. The CDR3 sequence is 12 residues long. V was cut by 3 bases and J by 3 bases, with 8 bases left in between. From germline, CDR1 is SQVTM and CDR2 ANQGSEA. The CDR3 DNA reads TGCAGCGTTGACCCAGCTGACTATGGCTACACCTTC. This encodes CSVDPADYGYTF.

This clonotype showed up many times. The chain uses TRBV24-1 and TRBJ2-3; the D is unclear. Trimming removed 3 bases from V and 0 bases from J, with 12 bases in between. There are 16 residues in the CDR3. The germline V gene has CDR1 KGHDR and CDR2 SFDVKD. DNA for the CDR3: TGTGCCACCAGTGATAGTCTCGCCTCTAGCACAGATACGCAGTATTTT. It yields the protein CATSDSLASSTDTQYF.